The entry that follows covers one T cell receptor (beta chain) sequence. Residents of around 24 US areas, aged roughly 18 to 89 years, made up the participants. The data belong to a study of blood T cell repertoires in COVID-19. V lost 11 bases and J 4 bases, leaving 20 bases between the germline ends. CDR1 and CDR2 from the germline V gene are ENHRY and SYGVKD. This CDR3 is 15 amino acids long. Per the authors' pipeline: Estimation of nucleated cell counts relied on the amplification of reference gene primers. Clones were read by immunoSEQ multiplex PCR, and TCRdb kept only the in-frame ones, dropping some. V and J calls and clone size are copied from that table; D and trimming were computed from the DNA. Seen here are about 380,000 clones, approximately 89% observed once, and the top ten hold about 1.5%.

What was sequenced was PBMCs or T cells enriched from blood (not recorded which). This receptor was taken from a man aged 25-45 years who had recovered from COVID-19. This chain joins TRBV10-3 and TRBJ2-2; D is unclear. The CDR3 DNA sequence: TGTGCCCTCAAGGCCGGGTCTCCGGGCACCGGGGAGCTGTTTTTT. This encodes CALKAGSPGTGELFF.